The T cell receptor (beta chain) under discussion was sequenced for a study of cytomegalovirus exposure and HLA in healthy donors. Study-wide points: As a later analysis revealed, the rate of TCR association differed by HLA locus, with DRB1 most and HLA-C fewest. In an earlier analysis, productive rearrangement rates for most beta V segments clustered near 90% or 30%.

The germline V gene has CDR1 GTSNPN and CDR2 SVGIG (reference sequence). The CDR3 length is 11 residues. Trimming removed 0 bases from V and 8 bases from J, with 4 bases in between. The PCR was carried out with 60 Vbeta primers and 13 Jbeta primers. Assay used: immunoSEQ multiplex PCR; TCRdb lists only in-frame clones, some missing. The sample holds about 94,000 clones; around 74% are singletons and the top ten take 7% to 9%. To note about this clone: Its antigen is undetermined.

The sequence came from a man aged 35 to 55 in good health and CMV-seropositive. Material for sequencing was PBMCs. This sequence joins TRBV30 and TRBJ2-2; D is uncertain. The CDR3 sequence is CAWSVRGELFF. The CDR3 DNA sequence: TGTGCCTGGAGTGTACGGGGGGAGCTGTTTTTT.